This TCR beta chain was found in a study of multiple sclerosis patients with progressive multifocal leukoencephalopathy. The time point: about 6 months of natalizumab therapy. Profiled with immunoSEQ multiplex PCR; TCRdb holds only in-frame clones, not every one. The table has tens of thousands of clones, roughly nine tenths seen once. Unmatched junction bases numbered 5, after V lost 4 bases and J lost 4 bases. The germline V gene encodes CDR1 SGHTA and CDR2 FQGTGA. The CDR3 contains 15 residues. The source was PBMCs, collected from a patient treated with natalizumab. This sequence joins TRBV7-3 and TRBJ2-1; 9 nucleotides line up with TRBD2. This clonotype originated in a human donor with multiple sclerosis. CDR3 sequence reads: CASSSTSGVYNEQFF. CDR3 coding DNA: TGTGCCAGCAGCTCGACTAGCGGAGTATACAATGAGCAGTTCTTC.